Listed below are T cell receptor beta chains from one sample, sequenced in a study of OX40 agonist ivuxolimab in advanced cancers. Only in-frame clones appear in the TCRdb table, and some are missing; sequencing was by immunoSEQ multiplex PCR. The sample includes about 61,000 clones, 92% seen only once; the top ten take about a quarter. Source: CD4+ or CD8+ T cells sorted from blood, taken in a trial of the OX40 agonist ivuxolimab. The receptor set was obtained from an adult with an advanced solid tumor such as melanoma, head and neck, liver or kidney cancer. Both conserved end residues are part of each CDR3.

TRBJ2-1	TRBV5-6	CASSWQELAGGGSYNEQFF
TRBJ2-7	TRBV5-5	CASSLGGGGYEQYF
TRBJ2-7	TRBV6-6	CASSQAGGAGEQYF
TRBJ1-6	TRBV5-4	CASSPNVPGSPLHF
TRBJ1-5	TRBV30	CAWSAGAAHNQPQHF
TRBJ2-1	TRBV6-5	CASSFRAYNEQFF
TRBJ1-1	TRBV28	CASSTYRQGSAEAFF
TRBJ1-2	TRBV9	CASSPKAAF
TRBJ2-5	TRBV6-5	CASSYPNQETQYF
TRBJ1-1	TRBV10-3	CAIKPFVYTEAFF
TRBJ2-5	TRBV6-5	CASSYGDPGLETQYF
TRBJ1-1	TRBV6-5	CASSYTGESPEAFF
TRBJ2-5	TRBV27	CASSWGTRRETQYF
TRBJ2-1	TRBV4-1	CASSLIAETAGDEQFF
TRBJ2-1	TRBV28	CASSLLESSYNEQFF
TRBJ2-1	TRBV28	CASSTQVVVGLFYEQFF
TRBJ2-3	TRBV6-6	CASSYSGSTDTQYF
TRBJ2-1	TRBV6-5	CASSYVGTQREQFF
TRBJ1-5	TRBV19	CASSALGLGQPQHF
TRBJ2-2	TRBV9	CASSPYFDTGELFF
TRBJ2-2	TRBV30	CAWSGGIGELFF
TRBJ2-1	TRBV18	CAETAGGTVNEQFF
TRBJ1-2	TRBV19	CASTGARRGYTF
TRBJ2-1	TRBV19	CASSIVSHNEQFF
TRBJ2-3	TRBV28	CASSFRLTDTQYF
TRBJ1-1	TRBV19	CASSIGQVNTEAFF
TRBJ2-1	TRBV4-1	CASSLVLAGGLQWEQFF
TRBJ2-7	TRBV6-5	CASTPGPNPGEQYF
TRBJ2-7	TRBV5-6	CASSFKRDRYNEQYF
TRBJ2-1	TRBV10-3	CAIIAENNNEQFF
TRBJ2-1	TRBV30	CAWRGLAGENEQFF
TRBJ2-3	TRBV27	CASRSGRDTQYF
TRBJ2-4	TRBV4-3	CASSHGLAGGQYF
TRBJ1-5	TRBV19	CASSLYRDTQPQHF
TRBJ2-2	TRBV16	CASSARQVTGELFF
TRBJ1-2	TRBV5-6	CASSLQDSYYGYTF
TRBJ1-1	TRBV30	CAWSTDTQGTLEAFF
TRBJ2-5	TRBV7-8	CASSFLSGEETQYF
TRBJ2-1	TRBV9	CASSSGQGSYNEQFF
TRBJ2-1	TRBV4-2	CASSQDPGEGNEQFF
TRBJ1-3	TRBV6-6	CASSTGFRNTIYF
TRBJ2-7	TRBV30	CAWSAGGTYEQYF
TRBJ1-3	TRBV25-1	CASSDPGSRNTIYF
TRBJ1-5	TRBV4-1	CASSQGTYQPQHF
TRBJ2-1	TRBV30	CAWTRIGAGEQFF
TRBJ2-2	TRBV7-9	CASSLRTSGGAGRTGELFF
TRBJ2-1	TRBV15	CATRYRDYALDEQFF
TRBJ2-1	TRBV5-4	CASSLVGGPHDEQFF
TRBJ2-7	TRBV28	CASSLGQVPLEQYF
TRBJ1-2	TRBV4-2	CASSPSRGGYTF
TRBJ2-1	TRBV6-6	CASTQGVRSYNEQFF
TRBJ2-1	TRBV2	CASSGDRAEQFF
TRBJ2-5	TRBV28	CASSFLETQYF
TRBJ2-3	TRBV7-9	CASESGQRYTDTQYF
TRBJ1-5	TRBV27	CASSPVSGANQPQHF
TRBJ2-3	TRBV6-6	CASSYRLAGGTDTQYF
TRBJ2-7	TRBV30	CAWSGQSYEQYF
TRBJ2-1	TRBV11-2	CASSLVVTGPHNEQFF
TRBJ1-1	TRBV30	CAWSVQGETEAFF